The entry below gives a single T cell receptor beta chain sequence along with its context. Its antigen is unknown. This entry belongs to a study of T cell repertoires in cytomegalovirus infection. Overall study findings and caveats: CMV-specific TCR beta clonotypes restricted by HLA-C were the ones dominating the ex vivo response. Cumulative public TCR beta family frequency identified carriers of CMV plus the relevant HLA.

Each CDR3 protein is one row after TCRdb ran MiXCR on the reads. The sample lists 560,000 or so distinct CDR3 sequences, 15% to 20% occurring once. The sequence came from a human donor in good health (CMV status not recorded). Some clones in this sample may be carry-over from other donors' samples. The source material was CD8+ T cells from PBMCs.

This chain's CDR3 is CASSPLTSAEQYF. CDR3 nucleotides: TGCGCCAGCAGCCCCCTCACTAGCGCCGAGCAGTACTTC. This sequence joins TRBV4-1 and TRBJ2-7; 7 nucleotides agree with TRBD2. Germline lookup yields CDR1 MGHRA and CDR2 YSYEKL. The CDR3 sequence is 13 residues long. J was trimmed by 6 bases and V by 4 bases; bases with no gene match: 6.